This T cell receptor (beta chain) was sequenced in a study of Ad26.COV2.S vaccination and SARS-CoV-2 variants. A remark on this clone: What it binds is not known.

Assay used: immunoSEQ multiplex PCR; TCRdb lists only in-frame clones, some missing. The profile covers 450,000 to 550,000 clones, with roughly nine tenths appearing a single time and around 1.6% taken by the ten largest. Treatment denoted: around 19 received Ad26.COV2.S at low or high dose, single or two shots; roughly five received placebo; per-sample allocation not given. Sample collection was performed on day 63 after the first vaccine or placebo injection. This person who donated was an adult of 18-55 years in Boston. Expressing Wuhan-strain SARS-CoV-2 spike, an Ad26 vector served as the vaccine. The study's findings and limits: After vaccination, substantial breadth of spike-specific CD8+ and CD4+ responses was reported.

Germline CDR1 MNHEY, CDR2 SVGEGT. The CDR3 consists of 17 residues. V was clipped by 0 bases and J by 0 bases, with 12 bases between them. This material consisted of peripheral blood, taken in a trial of Ad26.COV2.S vaccine versus placebo. The TCR sequence derives from a person between 18 and 60 years old who received the Ad26.COV2.S COVID-19 vaccine or a placebo. The chain uses TRBV6-2 or TRBV6-3 and TRBJ2-4; D call uncertain. CDR3 sequence reads: CASSYSPGNGAKNIQYF. As DNA, the CDR3 is TGTGCCAGCAGTTACTCGCCAGGCAATGGAGCCAAAAACATTCAGTACTTC.